The following is a TCR beta chain sequence with its context. This entry is derived from a study of cytomegalovirus exposure and HLA in healthy donors. The study ran its PCR with 60 Vbeta and 13 Jbeta primers. Libraries were prepared by immunoSEQ multiplex PCR; TCRdb keeps only in-frame clonotypes and omits some of them. This table has under 150,000 clones, over 60% appearing once. The CDR3 totals 15 residues. V was clipped by 1 base and J by 7 bases, with 18 bases between them. CDR1 is SGHRS, CDR2 YFSETQ, per germline. V and J are TRBV5-1 and TRBJ2-7; weak D call: TRBD2 (5 bases). The TCR sequence derives from a man aged 40-49 years in good health and CMV-seronegative. The specimen was PBMCs. The DNA for the CDR3 is TGCGCCAGCAGCTTGTTGGGGAGTGGGGTTATGGAGCAGTACTTC. Translating it yields CASSLLGSGVMEQYF.